This T cell receptor beta chain was sequenced for a study of cytomegalovirus exposure and HLA in healthy donors. Study results and limitations: In an earlier analysis, in some 500 donors, most V segments appeared productive either ~87% or ~30% of the time.

This clone appeared a few times. Its antigen is unidentified. The primer mix had 60 Vbeta and 13 Jbeta primers. Clones were sequenced by immunoSEQ multiplex PCR, and TCRdb holds only the in-frame ones, with some missing. The sample contains some 200,000 clones, about 70% of which appear only once. The TCR sequence derives from a woman aged 25 to 39 in good health and CMV-seronegative. Sequenced: PBMCs.

CDR3 sequence reads: CAAHPGGSYNEQFF. The CDR3 DNA reads as TGTGCCGCCCACCCGGGAGGGTCCTACAATGAGCAGTTCTTC. The V and J genes are TRBV30 and TRBJ2-1, with TRBD2 matching 8 bases. With 8 bases clipped from V and 1 base from J, the junction kept 7 bases outside the gene matches. Per germline, CDR1 GTSNPN and CDR2 SVGIG (reference sequence). There are 14 residues in the CDR3.